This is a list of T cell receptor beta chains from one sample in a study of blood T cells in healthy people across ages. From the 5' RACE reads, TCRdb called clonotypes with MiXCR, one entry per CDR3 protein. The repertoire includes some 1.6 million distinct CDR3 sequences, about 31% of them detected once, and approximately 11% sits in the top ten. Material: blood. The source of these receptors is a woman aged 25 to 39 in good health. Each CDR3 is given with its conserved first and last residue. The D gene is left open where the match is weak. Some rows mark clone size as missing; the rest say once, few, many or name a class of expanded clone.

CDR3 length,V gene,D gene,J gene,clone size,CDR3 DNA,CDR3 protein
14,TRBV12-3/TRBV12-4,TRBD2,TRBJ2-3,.,TGTGCCAGCAGTTTTGGACTAGATGGAGATGCGCAGTATTTT,CASSFGLDGDAQYF
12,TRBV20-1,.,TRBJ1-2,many,TGCAGTGCCAGTACAGAAAACTATGGCTACACCTTC,CSASTENYGYTF
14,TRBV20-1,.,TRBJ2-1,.,TGCAGTGCTAGGGAGCCGGGACACACAAATGAGCAGTTCTTC,CSAREPGHTNEQFF
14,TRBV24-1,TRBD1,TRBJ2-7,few,TGTGCCACCAGTGATTTTGACAGGGGGTACGAGCAGTACTTC,CATSDFDRGYEQYF
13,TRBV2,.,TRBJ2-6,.,TGTGCCAGCAACCCGGGCGGGGCCAACGTCCTGACTTTC,CASNPGGANVLTF
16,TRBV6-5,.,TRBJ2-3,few,TGTGCCAGCAGGCTCGTGGCCGAGCGGCCCACAGATACGCAGTATTTT,CASRLVAERPTDTQYF
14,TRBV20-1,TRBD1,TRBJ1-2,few,TGCAGTGCTCCGAGGGACAGGGAAAGTCGGGGCTACACCTTC,CSAPRDRESRGYTF
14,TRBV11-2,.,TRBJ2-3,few,TGTGCCAGCAGCTTAGGAATCTCCCCAGATACGCAGTATTTT,CASSLGISPDTQYF
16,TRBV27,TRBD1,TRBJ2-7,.,TGTGCCAGCAGTTCGATCCGGGACAGGGCCAGCTACGAGCAGTACTTC,CASSSIRDRASYEQYF
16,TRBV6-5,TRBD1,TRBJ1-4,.,TGTGCCAGCAGTCCGATTGCGGGACAGACAGCAGGAAAACTGTTTTTT,CASSPIAGQTAGKLFF
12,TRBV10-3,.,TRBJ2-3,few,TGTGCCATTAACACAGGGACAGATACGCAGTATTTT,CAINTGTDTQYF
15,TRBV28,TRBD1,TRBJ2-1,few,TGTGCCAGCAGTTTATTGGGGTCAGGGGGCAATGAGCAGTTCTTC,CASSLLGSGGNEQFF
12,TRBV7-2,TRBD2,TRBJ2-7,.,TGTGCCAGCAGCTGGGACTACAATGAGCAGTACTTC,CASSWDYNEQYF
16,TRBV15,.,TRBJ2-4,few,TGTGCCACCAGCAGAGATCAGGGTCTAGCCAAAAACATTCAGTACTTC,CATSRDQGLAKNIQYF
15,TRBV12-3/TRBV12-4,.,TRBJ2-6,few,TGTGCCAGCACCTGGGGGGGGCATGGGGCCAACGTCCTGACTTTC,CASTWGGHGANVLTF
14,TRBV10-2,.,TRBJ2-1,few,TGCGCCAGTGCCCAAGGACGGGCCTACAATGAGCAGTTCTTC,CASAQGRAYNEQFF
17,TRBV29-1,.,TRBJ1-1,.,TGCAGCGTTGAAGGGATCCTAGGGGTGGGAATGAACACTGAAGCTTTCTTT,CSVEGILGVGMNTEAFF
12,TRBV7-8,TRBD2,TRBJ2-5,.,TGTGCCAGCAGCTCGGGGGGTGAGACCCGGTACTTC,CASSSGGETRYF
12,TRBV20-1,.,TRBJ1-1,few,TGCAGTGCTAGCCGGATTGGGGATGAAGCTTTCTTT,CSASRIGDEAFF
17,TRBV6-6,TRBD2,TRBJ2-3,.,TGTGCCACCAAAAGCTTTTTTCTAGCGGGGGACACAGATACGCAGTATTTT,CATKSFFLAGDTDTQYF
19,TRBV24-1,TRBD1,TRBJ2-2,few,TGTGCCACCAGTGCCTCGGACAGGGAGGTTGGGTTGTCCACCGGGGAGCTGTTTTTT,CATSASDREVGLSTGELFF
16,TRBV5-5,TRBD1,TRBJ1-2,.,TGTGCCAGCAGCTTGGTGGGACAGGGGGCGCAGAATGGCTACACCTTC,CASSLVGQGAQNGYTF
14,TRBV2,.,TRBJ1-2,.,TGTGCCATCAGTGATTTGTTATCGTTATCTGGCTACACCTTC,CAISDLLSLSGYTF
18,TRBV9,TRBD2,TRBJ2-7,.,TGTGCCAGCAGCGTAGTACTAGCGGGAGGCGAAGTTTACTACGAGCAGTACTTC,CASSVVLAGGEVYYEQYF
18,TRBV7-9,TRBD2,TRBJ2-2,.,TGTGCTAGCAGCTTACCGGGACTAGCGGGAGTAAGAACCGGGGAGCTGTTTTTT,CASSLPGLAGVRTGELFF
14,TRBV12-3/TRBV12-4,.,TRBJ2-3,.,TGTGCCAGCAGTCCAGCTGACACCACAGATGCGCAGTATTTT,CASSPADTTDAQYF
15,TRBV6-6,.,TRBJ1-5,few,TGTGCCAGCAGTTCCCCTCAGGTGGGCAATCAGCCCCAGCATTTT,CASSSPQVGNQPQHF
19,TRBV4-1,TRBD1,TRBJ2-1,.,TGCGCCAGCAGCCAAACCGGGACAGGGGGTGTCGGCGGTAACAATGAGCAGTTCTTC,CASSQTGTGGVGGNNEQFF
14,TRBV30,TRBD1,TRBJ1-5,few,TGTGCCTGGTCTAGGACAGGGGTTAATCAGCCCCAGCATTTT,CAWSRTGVNQPQHF
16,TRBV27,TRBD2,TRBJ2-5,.,TGTGCCAGCAGTCCCGGACTAGCGGGGGGGGGCGGGACCCAGTACTTC,CASSPGLAGGGGTQYF
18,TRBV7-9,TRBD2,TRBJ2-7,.,TGTGCCGGCAACTTAGTGCCGCGACTAGCGGGGGGGCCCTACGAGCAGTACTTC,CAGNLVPRLAGGPYEQYF
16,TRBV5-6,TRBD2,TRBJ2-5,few,TGTGCCAGCAGCTTGGCTTCTAGCGGGAGAGGAGAGACCCAGTACTTC,CASSLASSGRGETQYF
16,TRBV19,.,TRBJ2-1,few,TGTGCCAGTAGTATAGGAAATCCGGGATCGAGGAATGAGCAGTTCTTC,CASSIGNPGSRNEQFF
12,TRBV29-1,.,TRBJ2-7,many,TGCAGCGGGACTTTGGGCCCCTACGAGCAGTACTTC,CSGTLGPYEQYF
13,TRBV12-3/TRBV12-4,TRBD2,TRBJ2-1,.,TGTACCAGCGTGAGCGGGAATGACAATGAGCAGTTCTTC,CTSVSGNDNEQFF
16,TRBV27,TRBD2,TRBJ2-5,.,TGTGCCAGCAGTTTAGGGTGGGGGGGGGTCGGAGAGACCCAGTACTTC,CASSLGWGGVGETQYF
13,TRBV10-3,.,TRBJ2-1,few,TGTGCCATCATGTGGGAAGCCTACAATGAGCAGTTCTTC,CAIMWEAYNEQFF
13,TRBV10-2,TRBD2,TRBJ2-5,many,TGCGCCAGCTCTAGCGGGAGTTGGGAGACCCAGTACTTC,CASSSGSWETQYF
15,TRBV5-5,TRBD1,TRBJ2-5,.,TGTGCCAGCAGCCGAGGACAGGGCCTAGGAGAGACCCAGTACTTC,CASSRGQGLGETQYF
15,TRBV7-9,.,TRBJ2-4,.,TGTGCCGGCAGCTTAGGGCAGCTAGCCAAAAACATTCAGTACTTC,CAGSLGQLAKNIQYF
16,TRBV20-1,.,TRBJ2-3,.,TGCAGTGCTAGAGAGCGGGGGCGATCTAGCACAGATACGCAGTATTTT,CSARERGRSSTDTQYF
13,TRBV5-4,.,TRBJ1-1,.,TGTGCCGTACAGACAGGCGCAAACACTGAAGCTTTCTTT,CAVQTGANTEAFF
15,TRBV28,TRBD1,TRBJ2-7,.,TGTGCCAGCAGTTTCGGGACAGGGGGGGCCTACGAGCAGTACTTC,CASSFGTGGAYEQYF
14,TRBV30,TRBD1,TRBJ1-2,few,TGTGCCTGGAGTGTTGGACAGGGGGACTATGGCTACACCTTC,CAWSVGQGDYGYTF
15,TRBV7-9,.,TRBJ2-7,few,TGTGCCAGCAGCTCAACGGATGGACAGTTCTACGAGCAGTACTTC,CASSSTDGQFYEQYF
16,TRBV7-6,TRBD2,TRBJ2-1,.,TGTGCCAGCAGCCTCACCCTAGCGGGGGGTTCCAATGAGCAGTTCTTC,CASSLTLAGGSNEQFF
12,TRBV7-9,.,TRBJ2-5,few,TGTGCCAGCCGCTATGCCCAAGAGACCCAGTACTTC,CASRYAQETQYF
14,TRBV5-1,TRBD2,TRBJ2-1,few,TGCGCCAGCAAGGTTATGCGGGGGTACAATGAGCAGTTCTTC,CASKVMRGYNEQFF
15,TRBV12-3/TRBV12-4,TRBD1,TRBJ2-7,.,TGTGCCAGCAGTTTAGGTGGGACAGGGGGCCACGAGCAGTACTTC,CASSLGGTGGHEQYF
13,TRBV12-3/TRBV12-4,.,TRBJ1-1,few,TGTGCCAGCAGTTTCCCGCTAAACACTGAAGCTTTCTTT,CASSFPLNTEAFF
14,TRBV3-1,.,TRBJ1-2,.,TGTGCCAGCAGCCAAGAAGGGACCAAGGGGGGCTACACCTTC,CASSQEGTKGGYTF
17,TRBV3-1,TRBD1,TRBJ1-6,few,TGTGCCAGCAGCGCAGGGACAGGGTCACGACAAAATTCACCCCTCCACTTT,CASSAGTGSRQNSPLHF